Presented here are 24 T cell receptor beta chains from one specimen sequenced in a study of blood T cell repertoires in COVID-19. Repertoires were generated with immunoSEQ multiplex PCR, while TCRdb's copy carries only in-frame clones and drops some. The sample lists roughly 400,000 clones, 80% to 90% occurring once. Sequenced sample: PBMCs or T cells enriched from blood (not recorded which). These receptors were obtained from a man aged 25 to 45 who had recovered from COVID-19.

The chain joins TRBV4-1 to TRBJ2-1, with 8 bases fitting TRBD1. V lost 1 base to trimming and J lost 11 bases; unmatched junction nucleotides: 4. Germline CDR1 and CDR2: MGHRA and YSYEKL. CDR3 length: 13 residues. CDR3 protein: CASSQVRTGKQFF. In DNA, the CDR3 is TGCGCCAGCAGCCAAGTTAGGACAGGGAAGCAGTTCTTC.

The chain links TRBV3-1 (or the pseudogene TRBV3-2) to TRBJ1-1, with D possibly matching TRBD1 (5 bases). The CDR3 extends over 19 amino acids. V shed 4 bases and J shed 1 base, with 25 bases lying between them. Per the germline V gene, CDR1 is LGHDT and CDR2 is YNNKEL (reference sequence). Here the CDR3 reads CASSLRGGATSGGNTEAFF. The DNA of the CDR3 is TGTGCCAGCAGCCTAAGGGGAGGCGCCACCTCGGGGGGGAACACTGAAGCTTTCTTT.

This CDR3 reads CASSPRVGARATSRRTF. The CDR3 nucleotides are TGTGCCAGCAGCCCCCGGGTGGGGGCGCGAGCGACTTCGAGACGCACCTTC. The chain has TRBV7-9 and TRBJ1-2, with a tentative D call TRBD1 (6 bases). With 5 bases removed from V and 13 bases from J, the gap between germline ends came to 32 bases. This CDR3 has 17 residues. Germline V gene sequence: CDR1 SEHNR, CDR2 FQNEAQ (reference sequence).

This chain links TRBV9 with TRBJ1-2, with D hard to call. The CDR3 is made up of 13 amino acids. V lost 4 bases, J lost 8 bases, and 15 bases lay in between. Per the germline V gene, CDR1 is SGDLS and CDR2 is YYNGEE. The CDR3 region has the DNA TGTGCCAGCAGCCCCTGGGAGGAGGAAGGCTACACCTTC. Protein product: CASSPWEEEGYTF. The full variable domain, its missing parts supplied by reference TRBV9 and TRBJ1-2, is DSGVTQTPKHLITATGQRVTLRCSPRSGDLSVYWYQQSLDQGLQFLIQYYNGEERAKGNILERFSAQQFPDLHSELNLSSLELGDSALYFCASSPWEEEGYTFGSGTRLTVV.

The rearrangement uses TRBV2 and TRBJ2-7; no clear D. Germline CDR1 and CDR2: SNHLY and FYNNEI. Trimming left V 1 base short and J 3 bases short, with 10 bases between. This CDR3 has 14 residues. The CDR3 loop is CASSEEVQLYEQYF. The CDR3 region has the DNA TGTGCCAGCAGTGAAGAGGTACAGCTCTACGAGCAGTACTTC.

The chain employs TRBV7-2 and TRBJ1-1, with D hard to call. Germline V lookup: CDR1 SGHTA, CDR2 FQGNSA. V lost 3 bases and J 4 bases, leaving 6 bases between the germline ends. This CDR3 is built from 12 residues. CDR3 nucleotides: TGTGCCAGCAGCTTGGCAGGCACTGAAGCTTTCTTT. The encoded protein is CASSLAGTEAFF.

The chain uses TRBV18 and TRBJ2-2, with 9 bases lining up with TRBD1. The CDR3 contains 13 residues. V was pared by 9 bases and J by 4 bases, with 3 bases of the junction left unmatched. Germline V lookup: CDR1 KGHSH, CDR2 LQKENI. Here the CDR3 reads CARDRGSTGELFF. Here the CDR3 DNA reads TGTGCCAGGGACAGGGGCAGCACCGGGGAGCTGTTTTTT.

Note on this clone: Additional DNA sequences in this sample encode the identical CDR3. The chain links TRBV28 to TRBJ2-7; 8 bases are a match to TRBD2. Germline V lookup: CDR1 MDHEN, CDR2 SYDVKM. The CDR3 covers 13 residues. V shed 6 bases and J 4 bases; nucleotides not matched to a gene: 5. The CDR3: CASSLGGGYEQYF. CDR3 DNA: TGTGCCAGCAGCCTCGGGGGGGGTTACGAGCAGTACTTC.

This sequence joins TRBV7-2 and TRBJ1-3; no clear D gene. From germline, CDR1 is SGHTA and CDR2 FQGNSA. V was pared by 5 bases and J by 5 bases, with 16 bases between. CDR3 length: 15 amino acids. CDR3 DNA sequence: TGTGCCAGCAGCCCCTCGAGGGCAGCTAGAAACACCATATATTTT. Translating gives CASSPSRAARNTIYF. Variable domain in full (rest from reference TRBV7-2 and TRBJ1-3): GAGVSQSPSNKVTEKGKDVELRCDPISGHTALYWYRQSLGQGLEFLIYFQGNSAPDKSGLPSDRFSAERTGGSVSTLTIQRTQQEDSAVYLCASSPSRAARNTIYFGEGSWLTVV.

CDR3 sequence: CASSVGGRGNEQFF. CDR3 nucleotides: TGTGCCAGCAGCGTGGGCGGGAGAGGCAATGAGCAGTTCTTC. The gene calls are TRBV9 and TRBJ2-1, with TRBD2 matching 7 bases. With V trimmed by 2 bases and J by 6 bases, 5 bases remained unmatched. The CDR3 is 14 residues long. Germline V gene data show CDR1 as SGDLS and CDR2 as YYNGEE.

The genes are TRBV7-2 and TRBJ2-3; 7 bases match TRBD1. The CDR3 extends over 17 amino acids. Germline-derived CDR1 and CDR2 are SGHTA and FQGNSA. Trimming removed 1 base from V and 0 bases from J; junction bases left unmatched: 7. The CDR3 loop reads CASSLVLGQTSTDTQYF. The DNA of the CDR3 is TGTGCCAGCAGCTTAGTTTTGGGACAGACTAGCACAGATACGCAGTATTTT.

This sequence joins TRBV5-1 and TRBJ2-5; a possible D gene is TRBD2 (6 bases). The CDR3 sequence is 15 residues long. The V and J ends lost 0 bases and 7 bases respectively, with 16 bases between them. Germline lookup yields CDR1 SGHRS and CDR2 YFSETQ. CDR3 loop: CASSLDGGDQGTQYF. In DNA form, the CDR3 reads TGCGCCAGCAGCTTGGACGGCGGGGACCAGGGGACCCAGTACTTC. The full variable domain, rest sourced from reference TRBV5-1 and TRBJ2-5, is KAGVTQTPRYLIKTRGQQVTLSCSPISGHRSVSWYQQTPGQGLQFLFEYFSETQRNKGNFPGRFSGRQFSNSRSEMNVSTLELGDSALYLCASSLDGGDQGTQYFGPGTRLLVL.

The chain couples TRBV4-1 to TRBJ1-2; the D is unclear. Trimming shortened V by 0 bases and J by 5 bases, and 16 bases separated the two germline ends. Germline V gene sequence: CDR1 MGHRA, CDR2 YSYEKL. The CDR3 runs 16 residues. Written as DNA, the CDR3 is TGCGCCAGCAGCCAAGAACCAGGTGGGTCCTCATATGGCTACACCTTC. Translation gives CASSQEPGGSSYGYTF.

The V and J genes are TRBV10-3 and TRBJ1-6; D call uncertain. Germline V gene lookup returns CDR1 ENHRY and CDR2 SYGVKD. CDR3 length: 13 residues. The V gene lost 6 bases and the J gene lost 7 bases, with 10 bases spanning the gap. CDR3 residues: CAIRVTENSPLHF. In nucleotides, the CDR3 is TGTGCCATCAGGGTTACCGAGAATTCACCCCTCCACTTT.

There are a few counts of this clone. V and J are TRBV7-2 and TRBJ1-2; TRBD1 aligns across 9 bases. This CDR3 has 16 residues. Germline V CDR1 and CDR2: SGHTA, FQGNSA. The trim removed 2 bases at V and 4 bases at J, leaving 8 bases unmatched. CDR3 DNA: TGTGCCAGCAGCTTATCACAGCCGGGACAGGGCTATGGCTACACCTTC. It specifies CASSLSQPGQGYGYTF. Based on the CDR3 plus reference TRBV7-2 and TRBJ1-2, the full variable domain is GAGVSQSPSNKVTEKGKDVELRCDPISGHTALYWYRQSLGQGLEFLIYFQGNSAPDKSGLPSDRFSAERTGGSVSTLTIQRTQQEDSAVYLCASSLSQPGQGYGYTFGSGTRLTVV.

The rearrangement links TRBV28 to TRBJ1-2; D not resolved. The ends were cut back, 9 bases at V and 2 bases at J, with 10 bases in the middle. Germline CDR1 and CDR2: MDHEN and SYDVKM. The CDR3 length is 12 residues. The CDR3, as DNA: TGTGCCAGTACAGAAATCAACTATGGCTACACCTTC. This gives the protein CASTEINYGYTF.

This clone was counted only a few times. This chain links TRBV30 with TRBJ1-4, with D hard to call. The V gene's germline CDR1 is GTSNPN and CDR2 SVGIG (reference sequence). The CDR3 sequence is 13 residues long. Deletions cut 3 bases from V and 3 bases from J, with 8 bases between. The CDR3 coding sequence is TGTGCCTGGAGGCGGTTCGCTAATGAAAAACTGTTTTTT. Amino acid sequence: CAWRRFANEKLFF.

There are a few counts of this clone. J is TRBJ2-1 and V is TRBV18; TRBD1 matches 7 bases. Germline CDR1 is KGHSH and CDR2 is LQKENI. The CDR3 loop spans 14 amino acids. J lost 2 bases, V lost 3 bases, and 1 base had no gene match. For the CDR3, the DNA is TGTGCCAGCTCACCCGGGACAGCCTACAATGAGCAGTTCTTC. Encoded protein: CASSPGTAYNEQFF.

This chain connects TRBV6-5 to TRBJ2-7, with D unclear. Trimming stripped 0 bases from V and 0 bases from J, with 12 bases between. The CDR3 covers 16 residues. Germline loops: CDR1 MNHEY, CDR2 SVGAGI. The CDR3 nucleotides read TGTGCCAGCAGTTACTCGTATACAGTGAGCTCCTACGAGCAGTACTTC. Residues: CASSYSYTVSSYEQYF.

The V call is TRBV6-5, the J call TRBJ2-1; 7 bases align to TRBD2. Germline V CDR1 and CDR2: MNHEY, SVGAGI. V lost 2 bases to trimming and J lost 7 bases; unmatched junction nucleotides: 8. The CDR3 sequence is 15 residues long. The CDR3 nucleotides read TGTGCCAGCAGTTACCGGAGGGAGGGAGGGAATGAGCAGTTCTTC. Translated, it gives CASSYRREGGNEQFF.

The sample holds a few counts of this clone. The CDR3 bases are TGTGCCAGCGGAACCGGGACAGGGGGCGTTGGGCAGCCCCAGCATTTT. It yields the protein CASGTGTGGVGQPQHF. The chain recombines TRBV7-9 with TRBJ1-5; 12 positions agree with TRBD1. With V trimmed by 8 bases and J by 7 bases, 12 bases remained unmatched. Germline CDR1 reads SEHNR; CDR2 reads FQNEAQ (reference sequence). The CDR3 consists of 16 residues.

The V call is TRBV19, the J call TRBJ2-2; D is perhaps TRBD1 (6 bases). The CDR3 spans 14 residues. Germline V gene sequence: CDR1 LNHDA, CDR2 SQIVND (reference sequence). The germline V and J ends were trimmed by 6 bases and 3 bases, with 11 bases remaining between them. In nucleotides, the CDR3 is TGTGCCAGTAGAAGGAACAGGGACACCGGGGAGCTGTTTTTT. Translation: CASRRNRDTGELFF.

The chain employs TRBV19 and TRBJ2-1; 8 positions match TRBD2. Germline trimming cut 5 bases from V and 2 bases from J; bases unmatched to any gene: 8. CDR1 LNHDA and CDR2 SQIVND come from the germline V gene (reference sequence). The CDR3 has 16 amino acids. The CDR3 DNA is TGTGCCAGTAGTCCAATAGCGGGATCGACCTACAATGAGCAGTTCTTC. Translated, it gives CASSPIAGSTYNEQFF.

V is TRBV5-1 and J is TRBJ1-2; 7 bases match TRBD1. V trimming: 3 bases; J trimming: 8 bases; junction bases outside the gene matches: 13. The CDR3 totals 15 residues. CDR1 and CDR2 from the germline V gene are SGHRS and YFSETQ. In DNA, the CDR3 is TGCGCCAGCAGCTCGTATACAGGGGACGGAAGGGGCTACACCTTC. Translated, it gives CASSSYTGDGRGYTF.